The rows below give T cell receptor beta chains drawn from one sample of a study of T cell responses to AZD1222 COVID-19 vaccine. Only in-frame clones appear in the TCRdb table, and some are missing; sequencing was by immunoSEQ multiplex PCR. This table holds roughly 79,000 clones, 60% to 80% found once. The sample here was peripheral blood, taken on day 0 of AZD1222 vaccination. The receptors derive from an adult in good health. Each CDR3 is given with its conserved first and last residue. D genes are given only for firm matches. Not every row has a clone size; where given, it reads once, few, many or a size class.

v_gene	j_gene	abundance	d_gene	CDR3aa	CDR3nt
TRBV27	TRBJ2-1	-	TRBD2	CASSLGTRANEQFF	TGTGCCAGCAGTCTCGGGACTAGAGCTAATGAGCAGTTCTTC
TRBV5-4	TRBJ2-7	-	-	CASSSQESYEQYF	TGTGCCAGCAGCTCACAGGAGTCATACGAGCAGTACTTC
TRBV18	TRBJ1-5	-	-	CASSPAASGNQPQHF	TGTGCCAGCTCACCTGCAGCGTCAGGCAATCAGCCCCAGCATTTT
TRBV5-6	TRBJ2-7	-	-	CASSLWTNEQYF	TGTGCCAGCAGCTTGTGGACAAACGAGCAGTACTTC
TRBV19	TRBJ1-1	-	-	CASSITGGDTEAFF	TGTGCCAGTAGTATTACAGGCGGCGACACTGAAGCTTTCTTT
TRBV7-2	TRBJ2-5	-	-	CASSLDRQGTQYF	TGTGCCAGCAGCTTAGATCGCCAAGGGACCCAGTACTTC
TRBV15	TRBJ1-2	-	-	CATSRGGEEGFRYGYTF	TGTGCCACCAGCAGAGGGGGGGAAGAAGGGTTCCGCTATGGCTACACCTTC
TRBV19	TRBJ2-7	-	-	CASSSPQTYEQYF	TGTGCCAGTAGTTCCCCCCAAACCTACGAGCAGTACTTC
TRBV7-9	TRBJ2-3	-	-	CASSSPAVDTQYF	TGTGCCAGCAGCTCTCCAGCGGTAGATACGCAGTATTTT
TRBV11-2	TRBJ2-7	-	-	CASSLENEQYF	TGTGCCAGCAGCTTAGAGAACGAGCAGTACTTC
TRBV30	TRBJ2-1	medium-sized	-	CAWSSGTYNEQFF	TGTGCCTGGAGTTCCGGGACCTACAATGAGCAGTTCTTC
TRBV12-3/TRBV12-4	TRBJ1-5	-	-	CASSFGVQQPQHF	TGTGCCAGCAGTTTCGGGGTCCAGCAGCCCCAGCATTTT
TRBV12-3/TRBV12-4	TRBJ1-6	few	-	CASTSQGSPLHF	TGTGCCAGCACCTCTCAAGGTTCACCCCTCCACTTT
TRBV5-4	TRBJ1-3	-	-	CASSLASEHGNTIYF	TGTGCCAGCAGCCTAGCGTCCGAACATGGAAACACCATATATTTT
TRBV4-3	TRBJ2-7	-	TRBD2	CASSQTGAGASEQYF	TGCGCCAGCAGCCAGACGGGAGCGGGAGCCTCCGAGCAGTACTTC
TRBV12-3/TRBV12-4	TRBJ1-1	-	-	CASTLGEGTEAFF	TGTGCCAGCACTTTGGGGGAGGGCACTGAAGCTTTCTTT
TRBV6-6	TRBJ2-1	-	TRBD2	CASSSASGSLNEQFF	TGTGCCAGCAGTTCCGCTAGCGGGAGTTTGAATGAGCAGTTCTTC
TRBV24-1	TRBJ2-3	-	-	CATSDTVPSGTNTQYF	TGTGCCACCAGTGATACAGTCCCCTCGGGGACCAATACGCAGTATTTT
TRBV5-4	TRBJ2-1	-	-	CASSITGKGTYNEQFF	TGTGCCAGCAGCATAACAGGGAAGGGGACCTACAATGAGCAGTTCTTC
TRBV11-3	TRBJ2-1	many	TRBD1	CASSPTGGFDEQFF	TGTGCCAGCAGCCCTACAGGGGGCTTTGATGAGCAGTTCTTC
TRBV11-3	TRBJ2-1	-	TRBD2	CASSRGTSGSGEQFF	TGTGCCAGCAGCCGGGGGACTAGCGGGAGTGGTGAGCAGTTCTTC
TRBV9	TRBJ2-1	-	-	CASSQYGRPSYNEQFF	TGTGCCAGCAGTCAATACGGGCGGCCCTCCTACAATGAGCAGTTCTTC
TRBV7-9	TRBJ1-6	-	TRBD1	CASSLALSTGNNSPLHF	TGTGCCAGCAGCTTAGCGCTCTCGACAGGGAATAATTCACCCCTCCACTTT
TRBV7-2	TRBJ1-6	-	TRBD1	CASSLRDRGSNSPLHF	TGTGCCAGCAGCCTCCGGGACAGAGGAAGTAATTCACCCCTCCACTTT
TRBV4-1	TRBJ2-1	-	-	CASSPHFTDNEQFF	TGCGCCAGCAGCCCCCACTTCACAGACAATGAGCAGTTCTTC
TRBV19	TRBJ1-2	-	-	CASSTANRKNYGYTF	TGTGCCAGTAGTACCGCCAACAGGAAGAACTATGGCTACACCTTC
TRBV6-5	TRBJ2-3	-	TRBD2	CASRRLAESTDTQYF	TGTGCCAGCAGACGACTAGCGGAAAGCACAGATACGCAGTATTTT
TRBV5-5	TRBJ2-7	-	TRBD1	CASSSPIGQGKQYF	TGTGCCAGCAGCTCCCCTATAGGACAGGGAAAGCAGTACTTC
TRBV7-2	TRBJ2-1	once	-	CASSLDSGGNEQFF	TGTGCCAGCAGCTTAGATTCAGGGGGGAATGAGCAGTTCTTC
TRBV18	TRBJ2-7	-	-	CASSRTTSGMYEQYF	TGTGCCAGCTCACGAACCACGTCAGGGATGTACGAGCAGTACTTC
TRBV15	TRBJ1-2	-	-	CATSSNQGRQGYTF	TGTGCCACCAGCAGCAATCAGGGGAGGCAAGGCTACACCTTC
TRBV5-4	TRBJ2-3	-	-	CASSVDSLVGSGTDTQYF	TGTGCCAGCAGCGTTGACAGTTTAGTCGGGTCTGGCACAGATACGCAGTATTTT
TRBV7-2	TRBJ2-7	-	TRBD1	CASSLLQGLYEQYF	TGTGCCAGCAGCTTACTACAGGGGCTGTACGAGCAGTACTTC
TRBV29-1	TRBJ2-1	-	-	CSVLTGTYNEQFF	TGCAGCGTTCTGACCGGGACCTACAATGAGCAGTTCTTC
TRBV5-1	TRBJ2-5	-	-	CASSLDRLASSEETQYF	TGCGCCAGCAGCTTGGATAGGCTAGCCTCATCCGAAGAGACCCAGTACTTC
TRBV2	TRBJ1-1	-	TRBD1	CASTHGTGVNTEAFF	TGTGCCAGCACTCATGGGACAGGGGTGAACACTGAAGCTTTCTTT
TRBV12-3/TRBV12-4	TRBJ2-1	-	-	CASRLIYNEQFF	TGTGCCAGCAGGCTGATCTACAATGAGCAGTTCTTC
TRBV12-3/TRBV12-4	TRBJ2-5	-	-	CASSIGRQETQYF	TGTGCCAGCAGCATAGGGAGGCAAGAGACCCAGTACTTC
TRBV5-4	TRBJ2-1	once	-	CASSRDQRDEQFF	TGTGCCAGCAGCAGGGACCAGAGGGATGAGCAGTTCTTC
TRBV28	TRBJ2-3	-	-	CASSLSRGTDTQYF	TGTGCCAGCAGTCTCTCCAGGGGCACAGATACGCAGTATTTT
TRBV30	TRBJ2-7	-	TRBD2	CAWSRAAGEIGGQYF	TGTGCCTGGAGTCGTGCAGCGGGAGAGATCGGCGGGCAGTACTTC
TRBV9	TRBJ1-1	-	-	CASSVIGGQNTEAFF	TGTGCCAGCAGCGTAATAGGTGGTCAGAACACTGAAGCTTTCTTT
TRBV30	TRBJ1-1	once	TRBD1	CAWRTPGQIAEAFF	TGTGCCTGGAGGACACCGGGACAGATCGCTGAAGCTTTCTTT
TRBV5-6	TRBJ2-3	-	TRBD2	CASSPGASGRTDTQYF	TGTGCCAGCAGCCCCGGGGCTAGCGGTAGGACAGATACGCAGTATTTT
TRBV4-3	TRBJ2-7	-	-	CASSQEQFSGGEQYF	TGCGCCAGCAGCCAAGAGCAATTTAGCGGTGGGGAGCAGTACTTC
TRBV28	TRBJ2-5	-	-	CASSFYTGRGGETQYF	TGTGCCAGCAGTTTTTATACGGGGCGTGGGGGGGAGACCCAGTACTTC
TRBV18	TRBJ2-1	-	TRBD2	CASSPGTRSFNEQFF	TGTGCCAGCTCACCAGGGACTAGGTCGTTCAATGAGCAGTTCTTC
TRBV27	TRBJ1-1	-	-	CASQGGVENTEAFF	TGTGCCAGCCAGGGTGGAGTAGAGAACACTGAAGCTTTCTTT
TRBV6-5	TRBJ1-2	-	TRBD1	CAIWDRANYGYTF	TGTGCCATCTGGGACAGAGCTAACTATGGCTACACCTTC
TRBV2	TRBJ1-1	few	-	CASSQHLNTEAFF	TGTGCCAGCAGTCAACATCTGAACACTGAAGCTTTCTTT
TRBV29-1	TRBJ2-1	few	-	CSVEVDNEQFF	TGCAGCGTTGAAGTTGACAATGAGCAGTTCTTC
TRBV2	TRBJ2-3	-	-	CASNLAASTDTQYF	TGTGCCAGCAATTTGGCGGCTAGCACAGATACGCAGTATTTT
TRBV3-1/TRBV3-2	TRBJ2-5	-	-	CASSGQQETQYF	TGTGCCAGCAGCGGACAGCAAGAGACCCAGTACTTC
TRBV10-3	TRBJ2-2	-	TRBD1	CAISPGTGAGELFF	TGTGCCATCAGTCCCGGGACAGGGGCCGGGGAGCTGTTTTTT
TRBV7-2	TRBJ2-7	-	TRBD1	CASSSKTGTGYEQYF	TGTGCCAGCAGCTCAAAAACCGGGACAGGCTACGAGCAGTACTTC
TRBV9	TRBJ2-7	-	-	CASSVGQGASFEQYF	TGTGCCAGCAGCGTAGGTCAAGGGGCATCATTCGAGCAGTACTTC
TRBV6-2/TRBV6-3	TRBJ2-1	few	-	CASSYIYSNEQFF	TGTGCCAGCAGTTACATCTATTCCAATGAGCAGTTCTTC
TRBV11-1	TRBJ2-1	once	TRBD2	CASSDPRTSGNEQFF	TGTGCCAGCAGCGATCCAAGGACTAGCGGTAATGAGCAGTTCTTC
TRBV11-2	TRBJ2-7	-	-	CASSLAANSYEQYF	TGTGCCAGCAGCTTAGCAGCGAACTCCTACGAGCAGTACTTC